Presented here are 30 T cell receptor beta chains from one specimen sequenced in a study of blood T cells in healthy people across ages. Using a J-beta primer mix together with a sample-barcoded 5' primer, a second PCR was run for roughly 6 to 11 cycles. TCRdb re-analysed the 5' RACE reads in MiXCR, keeping a single row per CDR3 protein. This repertoire shows roughly 1.5 million distinct CDR3 sequences, about 45% found once; its top ten account for 4%. Material: blood. The receptor source for this set is a woman in her late teens or twenties in good health.

The genes are TRBV20-1 and TRBJ2-1; 8 bases fit TRBD2. The CDR3 has 12 residues. Trimming took 6 bases from V and 10 from J; bases not matched to a gene: 8. The germline V gene has CDR1 DFQATT and CDR2 SNEGSKA (reference sequence). The CDR3 nucleotides read TGCAGTGCCGAGGGGACTAGGCGGGAGCAGTTCTTC. This translates into CSAEGTRREQFF.

This chain links TRBV5-1 with TRBJ2-7, with TRBD1 matching over 8 bases. Trimming removed 4 bases from V and 4 bases from J; junction bases left unmatched: 7. The CDR3 runs 14 residues. The germline CDR1 and CDR2 sequences are SGHRS and YFSETQ. The CDR3 DNA is TGCGCCAGCAGCGACCGACAGGGGATATACGAGCAGTACTTC. It translates to CASSDRQGIYEQYF.

This clonotype was observed a handful of times. This chain uses TRBV7-2 with TRBJ2-5; 13 bases agree with TRBD2. Germline V gene lookup returns CDR1 SGHTA and CDR2 FQGNSA. The CDR3 is 18 amino acids. V lost 4 bases and J lost 0; bases outside the gene matches: 8. The DNA for the CDR3 is TGTGCCAGCAGCTCTCCGGGACTAGCGGGGAGATACCAAGAGACCCAGTACTTC. It codes for CASSSPGLAGRYQETQYF.

The chain carries TRBV4-1 and TRBJ2-1; D ambiguous. Germline values: CDR1 MGHRA, CDR2 YSYEKL. The CDR3 sequence is 13 residues long. With 1 base removed from V and 8 bases from J, the gap between germline ends came to 9 bases. The CDR3 is CASSQASGYEQFF. CDR3 DNA: TGCGCCAGCAGCCAAGCTTCCGGGTATGAGCAGTTCTTC.

This clonotype was found once. CDR3 nucleotides: TGTGCCAGCAGTGAGGAGGGGACAGGGGTTGGCGAGCAGTACTTC. It specifies CASSEEGTGVGEQYF. This sequence joins TRBV2 and TRBJ2-4, with 10 positions matching TRBD1. Matching the DNA end better, TRBJ2-7 makes the J call doubtful. This CDR3 contains 15 residues. CDR1 and CDR2 from the germline V gene are SNHLY and FYNNEI.

This chain connects TRBV20-1 to TRBJ1-5; D possibly corresponds to TRBD1 (6 bases). Germline lookup yields CDR1 DFQATT and CDR2 SNEGSKA (reference sequence). The V end was cut by 5 bases, the J end by 6 bases, with 17 bases between. The CDR3 loop spans 14 amino acids. The DNA of the CDR3 is TGCAGTGCTGCAACAGGGTTTGGCGGTCAGCCCCAGCATTTT. Its translation: CSAATGFGGQPQHF.

This rearrangement joins TRBV28 to TRBJ2-3, with a possible D match to TRBD2 (7 bases). CDR3 length: 16 residues. The V end was cut by 8 bases, the J end by 5 bases, with 23 bases between. Germline V gene sequence: CDR1 MDHEN, CDR2 SYDVKM. The CDR3 nucleotides are TGTGCCAGCCACGAGGGGGGAGGGGGGATAAGAGATACGCAGTATTTT. This gives the protein CASHEGGGGIRDTQYF.

This clonotype was detected only a few times. This chain links TRBV21-1 with TRBJ1-5. TRBV21-1 is described as a pseudogene. CDR3 length: 18 amino acids. The CDR3 bases are TGTGCCAGCAGCAAAGCGCTGACCGAGCCCTATAGCAATCAGCCCCAGCATTTT. This gives the protein CASSKALTEPYSNQPQHF.

There are a few counts of this clonotype. The chain recombines TRBV20-1 with TRBJ1-5, with a weak D call TRBD1 (5 bases). The CDR3 contains 13 residues. The V gene's germline CDR1 is DFQATT and CDR2 SNEGSKA (reference sequence). The germline V and J ends were trimmed by 2 bases and 7 bases, with 12 bases remaining between them. The CDR3 DNA is TGCAGTGCTAGATTGGGGCAGCTCCAGCCCCAGCATTTT. This translates into CSARLGQLQPQHF.

This clonotype was picked up a small number of times. The chain is built from TRBV4-1 and TRBJ2-5; D not certain. Germline V CDR1 and CDR2: MGHRA, YSYEKL. V was cut by 1 base and J by 0 bases, with 6 bases left in between. The CDR3 spans 14 residues. CDR3 loop: CASSQVSYQETQYF. The CDR3 nucleotides are TGCGCCAGCAGCCAAGTTTCTTACCAAGAGACCCAGTACTTC.

The V gene is TRBV5-1, the J gene TRBJ2-1; D is perhaps TRBD1 or TRBD2 (5 bases each). This CDR3 is built from 14 residues. V was pared by 4 bases and J by 3 bases, with 11 bases between. The germline V gene has CDR1 SGHRS and CDR2 YFSETQ. CDR3 region: CASSAGSFYNEQFF. Written as DNA, the CDR3 is TGCGCCAGCAGCGCAGGGAGTTTCTACAATGAGCAGTTCTTC.

The rearrangement links TRBV20-1 to TRBJ1-2; D is perhaps TRBD1 (5 bases). The V gene lost 3 bases and the J gene lost 8 bases, with 13 bases spanning the gap. The CDR3 is made up of 12 amino acids. CDR1 DFQATT and CDR2 SNEGSKA come from the germline V gene (reference sequence). This CDR3 reads CSARGQDGGYTF. The CDR3, as DNA: TGCAGTGCTAGGGGGCAGGATGGAGGCTACACCTTC.

The chain has TRBV3-1 and TRBJ2-2; possibly TRBD2 for D (6 bases). V gave up 4 bases and J gave up 7 bases, with 16 bases separating them. The CDR3 runs 15 residues. Germline lookup yields CDR1 LGHDT and CDR2 YNNKEL (reference sequence). The CDR3 sequence is CASSPPGGFDGELFF. CDR3 bases: TGTGCCAGCAGCCCCCCCGGAGGGTTTGACGGGGAGCTGTTTTTT.

The rearrangement joins TRBV7-3 to TRBJ2-3, with 7 bases fitting TRBD2. Germline V lookup: CDR1 SGHTA, CDR2 FQGTGA. V trimming: 5 bases; J trimming: 2 bases; junction bases outside the gene matches: 10. The CDR3 extends over 16 amino acids. CDR3 residues: CASSPSGGRFTDTQYF. The CDR3 DNA follows: TGTGCCAGCAGCCCAAGCGGCGGGAGATTCACAGATACGCAGTATTTT.

With respect to this clonotype: An end of the junction does not agree with germline; a read error may underlie this. The V gene is TRBV12-3 or TRBV12-4, the J gene TRBJ1-2, with 9 nucleotides matching TRBD1. This CDR3 contains 14 residues. This CDR3 reads CASSIDRGKRGCTF. The CDR3 DNA reads TGTGCCAGCAGTATCGACAGGGGGAAGAGAGGCTGCACCTTC.

There are a few counts of this clonotype. This sequence joins TRBV27 and TRBJ2-1; no clear D. From germline, CDR1 is MNHEY and CDR2 SMNVEV (reference sequence). V lost 1 base to trimming and J lost 3 bases, with 7 bases between them. CDR3 size: 14 residues. The chain's CDR3 is CASSLLRNYNEQFF. The DNA of the CDR3 is TGTGCCAGCAGTTTATTGCGGAACTACAATGAGCAGTTCTTC.

The sample holds one count of this clonotype. The rearrangement links TRBV4-3 to TRBJ1-2, with unresolved D. CDR1 and CDR2 (germline): LGHNA, YSLEER. The CDR3 runs to 15 residues. The V end lost 0 bases, the J end lost 4 bases, and 12 bases lay between the germline ends. The CDR3: CASSQDPEGTYGYTF. CDR3 DNA: TGCGCCAGCAGCCAAGACCCCGAAGGAACCTATGGCTACACCTTC.

This sequence joins TRBV2 and TRBJ2-4; D may be TRBD2 (5 bases). The J call may be mistaken, given a closer DNA end match to TRBJ2-7. This CDR3 spans 14 amino acids. In germline, CDR1 is SNHLY, CDR2 FYNNEI. Here the CDR3 DNA reads TGTGCCAGCAGTCCTACATGGGAGACCTACGAGCAGTACTTC. The encoded protein is CASSPTWETYEQYF.

A word on this clonotype: The junction departs from germline at one end; a sequencing error may be responsible. The chain couples TRBV7-2 to TRBJ2-1, with TRBD2 matching over 8 bases. This CDR3 has 16 residues. CDR1 is SGHTA and CDR2 is FQGNSA in the germline V gene. The chain's CDR3 is CVSSLVGAGVSNEQFF. CDR3 in DNA: TGTGTCAGCAGCTTAGTTGGAGCGGGAGTTTCAAATGAGCAGTTCTTC.

This clonotype was found a few times. The rearrangement uses TRBV5-1 and TRBJ2-3; TRBD2 matches at 8 bases. This CDR3 contains 15 residues. V lost 4 bases and J lost 3; bases outside the gene matches: 7. CDR1 is SGHRS, CDR2 YFSETQ, per germline. CDR3 sequence (DNA): TGCGCCAGCAGCCCAGTGGGCGGGAGGACAGATACGCAGTATTTT. Its protein product is CASSPVGGRTDTQYF.

In this sample, this clonotype turned up many times. The chain joins TRBV20-1 to TRBJ1-2; the D is unclear. Trimming pared 0 bases from V and 4 bases from J, leaving 9 bases between. This CDR3 contains 13 residues. CDR1 DFQATT and CDR2 SNEGSKA come from the germline V gene (reference sequence). CDR3 bases: TGCAGTGCTAGAGATTATCGGGGCTATGGCTACACCTTC. It translates to CSARDYRGYGYTF.

This clonotype was recorded many times. The chain employs TRBV10-2 and TRBJ1-1; 9 nucleotides match TRBD1. The germline V gene encodes CDR1 WSHSY and CDR2 SAAADI. CDR3 length: 15 amino acids. Trimming at V came to 6 bases and at J to 2 bases, leaving 7 bases not matched to a gene. The CDR3 protein is CASRDRGGINTEAFF. DNA of the CDR3: TGCGCCAGCAGAGACAGGGGGGGGATTAACACTGAAGCTTTCTTT.

Here the CDR3 reads CASRRQGAHNEQFF. Here the CDR3 DNA reads TGTGCCAGCAGGAGACAGGGGGCCCACAATGAGCAGTTCTTC. The chain uses TRBV6-6 and TRBJ2-1; the match to TRBD1 covers 10 bases. The CDR3 is 14 amino acids. J gave up 5 bases and V 6 bases, and 4 bases lay outside the gene matches. Germline V gene sequence: CDR1 MNHNY, CDR2 SVGAGI (reference sequence).

The chain couples TRBV6-2 or TRBV6-3 to TRBJ2-7; TRBD2 might be the D (6 bases). The CDR3 is 14 residues long. With 2 bases removed from V and 4 bases from J, the gap between germline ends came to 12 bases. CDR1 and CDR2 from the germline V gene are MNHEY and SVGEGT. The CDR3 loop is CASSYGPGGYEQYF. The CDR3 nucleotides are TGTGCCAGCAGTTACGGGCCAGGAGGGTACGAGCAGTACTTC.

The genes are TRBV6-2 or TRBV6-3 and TRBJ1-5; TRBD1 matches 9 bases. J gave up 2 bases and V 6 bases, and 14 bases lay outside the gene matches. The germline CDR1 and CDR2 sequences are MNHEY and SVGEGT. CDR3 length equals 18 residues. The DNA of the CDR3 is TGTGCCAGCAGCCCAGGGGACAGGGCCCTTTCGCGCAATCAGCCCCAGCATTTT. This encodes CASSPGDRALSRNQPQHF.

This clonotype was observed a handful of times. This sequence joins TRBV18 and TRBJ2-1; D is unclear. Germline V gives CDR1 KGHSH, CDR2 LQKENI. This CDR3 has 15 amino acids. V dropped 1 base and J dropped 6 bases, with 13 bases sitting between them. The CDR3 DNA reads as TGTGCCAGCTCACCACGGAGCGAGAGAAGCAATGAGCAGTTCTTC. Translation: CASSPRSERSNEQFF.

Ten or more counts support this clonotype. The genes are TRBV4-1 and TRBJ2-7; D may be TRBD1 or TRBD2 (5 bases each). With 4 bases removed from V and 0 bases from J, the gap between germline ends came to 10 bases. This CDR3 spans 14 amino acids. CDR1 and CDR2 (germline): MGHRA, YSYEKL. The CDR3 region has the DNA TGCGCCAGCAGCCTGGGACCTCACTCCTACGAGCAGTACTTC. Translating gives CASSLGPHSYEQYF.

The table lists this clonotype with many counts. The V gene is TRBV20-1, the J gene TRBJ1-6, with D tentatively TRBD1 (5 bases). The V end lost 0 bases, the J end lost 7 bases, and 10 bases lay between the germline ends. CDR1 and CDR2 (germline): DFQATT, SNEGSKA (reference sequence). The CDR3 totals 14 residues. CDR3 sequence: CSARDQGGNSPLHF. CDR3 DNA: TGCAGTGCTAGAGACCAGGGAGGGAATTCACCCCTCCACTTT.

This chain uses TRBV7-2 with TRBJ2-7; D unclear. CDR1 SGHTA and CDR2 FQGNSA come from the germline V gene. Deletions cut 2 bases from V and 3 bases from J, with 8 bases between. The CDR3 spans 13 residues. CDR3 residues: CASSLWLGYEQYF. DNA for the CDR3: TGTGCCAGCAGCTTATGGCTAGGCTACGAGCAGTACTTC.

In its sample, this clonotype was seen once. The chain carries TRBV7-2 and TRBJ2-1; weak D call: TRBD1 (5 bases). The germline gives CDR1 SGHTA, CDR2 FQGNSA. The CDR3 consists of 16 residues. Between the trimmed V and J ends, which lost 5 bases and 6 bases, there was a span of 20 bases. CDR3 amino acids: CASSPMVGRRCNEQFF. The CDR3 bases are TGTGCCAGCAGCCCGATGGTGGGGCGCAGATGCAATGAGCAGTTCTTC.